The 14 T cell receptor beta chains listed next were all sequenced from one sample in a study of T cells in Graves' hyperthyroidism and ophthalmopathy. RNA transcripts yielded amplified TCR beta CDR3 regions. Researchers ran a first-round RT-PCR on the TCR CDR3 using the HTBI primer set. TCRdb passed the multiplex PCR reads through MiXCR, listing each CDR3 protein once. The sample includes 500,000 to 650,000 distinct CDR3 sequences, about a sixth of them seen just once. The material sequenced was blood. The receptors originated from a woman aged 18-30 years with Graves' ophthalmopathy.

The chain is built from TRBV15 and TRBJ2-3; possibly TRBD1 for D (6 bases). Germline CDR1 reads LNHNV; CDR2 reads YYDKDF (reference sequence). The CDR3 length is 16 residues. V was cut by 0 bases and J by 1 base, with 11 bases left in between. This chain's CDR3 is CATSRDRTVGTDTQYF. CDR3 nucleotide sequence: TGTGCCACCAGCAGAGATCGGACAGTAGGCACAGATACGCAGTATTTT.

This clonotype was counted at least ten times. The chain uses TRBV29-1 and TRBJ1-1; 7 bases agree with TRBD1. In germline, CDR1 is SQVTM, CDR2 ANQGSEA. Germline trimming cut 7 bases from V and 3 bases from J; bases unmatched to any gene: 8. The CDR3 has 13 residues. This CDR3 is CSALTGSDTEAFF. CDR3 bases: TGCAGCGCCTTGACAGGGTCGGACACTGAAGCTTTCTTT.

The table lists this clonotype with a few counts. The chain has TRBV10-2 and TRBJ1-1; 8 nucleotides agree with TRBD1. Germline CDR1 is WSHSY and CDR2 is SAAADI. There are 14 residues in the CDR3. J lost 5 bases, V lost 6 bases, and 8 bases had no gene match. CDR3 sequence: CASRSSGGETEAFF. As DNA, the CDR3 is TGCGCCAGCAGGTCGTCAGGGGGCGAGACTGAAGCTTTCTTT.

This clonotype was seen repeatedly, ten times or more. The chain joins TRBV29-1 to TRBJ1-1; tentatively, D is TRBD1 (6 bases). CDR3 length: 16 amino acids. Germline CDR1 reads SQVTM; CDR2 reads ANQGSEA. With 1 base removed from V and 0 bases from J, the gap between germline ends came to 15 bases. The CDR3 nucleotides are TGCAGCGTTGAAGGGGACATCTTAAGGCTGAACACTGAAGCTTTCTTT. Translation: CSVEGDILRLNTEAFF.

The table lists this clonotype with a few counts. The CDR3 coding sequence is TGTGCCAGCAGTTACGCAGGGGACTTTGGAAACACCATATATTTT. Translated: CASSYAGDFGNTIYF. The chain carries TRBV6-2 or TRBV6-3 and TRBJ1-3; D is perhaps TRBD1 (6 bases). In germline, CDR1 is MNHEY, CDR2 SVGEGT. Trimming took off 2 bases at V and 3 bases at J, with 11 bases between the two ends. This CDR3 is built from 15 residues.

This clonotype appeared many times. The rearrangement links TRBV27 to TRBJ1-5; 7 bases are shared with TRBD1. Germline lookup yields CDR1 MNHEY and CDR2 SMNVEV (reference sequence). V lost 7 bases to trimming and J lost 2 bases; unmatched junction nucleotides: 8. CDR3 length: 15 amino acids. For the CDR3, the DNA is TGTGCCAGCAACCCGACAGGGCAAGGCAATCAGCCCCAGCATTTT. This encodes CASNPTGQGNQPQHF.

The V and J genes are TRBV20-1 and TRBJ2-2; TRBD2 matches at 10 bases. The CDR3 is 15 amino acids. Germline V gene lookup returns CDR1 DFQATT and CDR2 SNEGSKA (reference sequence). The trim removed 6 bases at V and 4 bases at J, leaving 8 bases unmatched. The CDR3 DNA sequence: TGCAGTGCAACTAGCGGGGTTAGGACCACCGGGGAGCTGTTTTTT. Protein product: CSATSGVRTTGELFF.

This clonotype was seen repeatedly, ten times or more. The chain links TRBV7-2 to TRBJ2-5; 8 bases are a match to TRBD2. This CDR3 has 16 amino acids. Germline V lookup: CDR1 SGHTA, CDR2 FQGNSA. Trimming cost V 1 base and J 2 bases; bases outside gene matches: 6. The CDR3 here is CASSLGSGRGQETQYF. CDR3 nucleotide sequence: TGTGCCAGCAGCTTAGGGAGCGGGAGAGGGCAAGAGACCCAGTACTTC.

This sequence joins TRBV15 and TRBJ2-7; tentative D call: TRBD2 (6 bases). Trimming took off 5 bases at V and 7 bases at J, with 21 bases between the two ends. CDR1 is LNHNV and CDR2 is YYDKDF in the germline V gene (reference sequence). The CDR3 has 15 amino acids. DNA for the CDR3: TGTGCCACCAGCGGAGGCCGACGGCGGGGCGATGAGCAGTACTTC. This gives the protein CATSGGRRRGDEQYF.

This clonotype was seen just once. This sequence joins TRBV19 and TRBJ2-3; tentative D call: TRBD2 (6 bases). The V and J ends lost 3 bases and 3 bases respectively, with 13 bases between them. The CDR3 runs to 15 residues. Per germline, CDR1 LNHDA and CDR2 SQIVND (reference sequence). The CDR3 DNA follows: TGTGCCAGTAGTATTTCCGGGGGAAGGACAGATACGCAGTATTTT. This encodes CASSISGGRTDTQYF.

The chain couples TRBV7-9 to TRBJ2-7; D perhaps matches TRBD1 (6 bases). CDR3 length: 14 amino acids. CDR1 is SEHNR, CDR2 FQNEAQ, per germline (reference sequence). The V gene lost 2 bases and the J gene lost 6 bases, with 14 bases spanning the gap. The CDR3, as DNA: TGTGCCAGCAGCTTATATATACAGGGCTTCGAGCAGTACTTC. Its translation: CASSLYIQGFEQYF.

This clonotype was counted only a few times. J is TRBJ2-1 and V is TRBV15; TRBD2 agrees at 7 bases. The V segment lost 5 bases and the J segment 7 bases; nucleotides outside the gene matches: 11. Germline values: CDR1 LNHNV, CDR2 YYDKDF (reference sequence). This CDR3 has 15 amino acids. The CDR3 DNA sequence: TGTGCCACCAGCCTATCATGGCGGGAGTATAATGAGCAGTTCTTC. This sequence encodes CATSLSWREYNEQFF.

V usage is TRBV19 and J usage is TRBJ1-1, with D maybe TRBD1 (6 bases). CDR1 is LNHDA, CDR2 SQIVND, per germline (reference sequence). This CDR3 region has 14 residues. V was trimmed by 3 bases and J by 4 bases, leaving 12 bases between them. CDR3 coding DNA: TGTGCCAGTAGTATGGGCCAGGGGAGCACTGAAGCTTTCTTT. As protein: CASSMGQGSTEAFF.

This clonotype was detected many times. The chain has TRBV7-9 and TRBJ2-3, with TRBD2 matching 12 bases. Trimming at V came to 6 bases and at J to 5 bases, leaving 3 bases not matched to a gene. Germline-derived CDR1 and CDR2 are SEHNR and FQNEAQ (reference sequence). The CDR3 sequence is 14 residues long. The CDR3 nucleotides are TGTGCCAGCAGGAGGACTAGCGGGGTAGATACGCAGTATTTT. Residues: CASRRTSGVDTQYF.